The source of this T cell receptor (beta chain) is a study of T cells in localized non-small cell lung cancer (dated by TCRdb to about 2020). Regarding the study in general: The study analyzed T cell repertoires of around 250 early-stage NSCLC patients, comparing tumors and uninvolved tumor-adjacent lungs. The cohort was made up of under 250 treatment-naive NSCLC patients whose localized lung tumors had been resected. NSCLC patients had a mean age of around 70 years, and more than 120 were male and about 98 female. Summary of the overall study and its limitations: A median of roughly 60 of the top 100 tumor clones were detected in paired uninvolved adjacent lung, and around 30 of these tumor clones were also found among the top 100 clones of the paired uninvolved adjacent lung. Uninvolved tumor-adjacent lung showed the highest T cell clonality, higher than tumor, which suggests more focused antigenic responses in the adjacent lung. Since the design was exploratory, TCR variables were selected using unadjusted p-values with no false-discovery rate correction. Longer overall survival was associated with higher T cell density in blood, whereas shorter survival was associated with higher clonality in adjacent lung. Multi-region tumor sequencing was not performed, so intratumor heterogeneity could not be excluded.

Comment on this clone: Its binding antigen is unknown. No qualities accompany the bases; no much larger clone lies one base away.

A distance of 9 bases separates the germline ends of V and J, which lose 7 bases and 0 bases respectively. The CDR1 and CDR2 encoded by the germline V gene are SNHLY and FYNNEI. The CDR3 covers 13 residues, taking in both the cysteine and the phenylalanine. Only the CDR3 DNA stays, 39 bases, in frame from base 1. At diagnosis, tumor, uninvolved tumor-adjacent lung and peripheral blood were collected and then preserved as a mix of FFPE and fresh-frozen material. For TCR repertoire profiling, blood samples were analyzed as peripheral blood mononuclear cells. TCR beta CDR3 regions were sequenced from DNA using the immunoSEQ Assay. Per the source publication's procedure: To compute T cell density, TCR beta template counts were normalized to usable DNA, which was estimated by amplifying housekeeping genes. Richness was estimated with the preseqR package, extrapolating to 400,000 templates for PBMC samples and 120,000 templates for tissue samples. Clonality was taken to be one minus Pielou's evenness. Differential abundance testing on productive amino-acid clonotypes, with a minimum total count of 5 and an alpha of 0.1, was used to identify tissue-enriched TCRs. The Jaccard Index and the Morisita Overlap Index were used to quantify repertoire overlap between compartments. GLIPH grouped TCR beta CDR3s together with public tetramer-defined viral CDR3s, and a viral motif had to include at least three viral sequences and also show V-gene enrichment. This immuneACCESS table, as held by TCRdb, lists in-frame sequences with V and J called but not all clones. Of the missing ones, under half trace to an unresolved V gene in checked studies; the others have no known cause. The V and J calls and clone size come from that table; D and trimming were worked out from the DNA. The table for this sample lists around 15,000 clones; approximately 85% of them were counted only once. In total, the top ten clones hold about 22% of the sample.

The clonotype comes from a female donor older than 55 with stage I squamous cell lung carcinoma. The sample in question was peripheral blood, obtained before any cancer treatment. Recombination connected TRBV2 to TRBJ2-5; 6 matching bases give a weak D call of TRBD2. The CDR3 protein: CASTEGYQETQYF. The DNA sequence follows: TGTGCCAGCACGGAGGGGTACCAAGAGACCCAGTACTTC.